This TCR beta chain originates from a study of shared clonotypes between healthy human individuals. The assay used deep level. The sorted-subset replicate PCRs were given around 0.2 ug DNA, which is 27,000 or so T cell genomes. TCRdb's copy holds only in-frame clones and misses some; the assay was immunoSEQ multiplex PCR. The sample has about 2.1 million clones, around 93% seen once. Deletions cut 3 bases from V and 3 bases from J, with 9 bases between. The CDR3 is 14 residues long. Germline V gene data show CDR1 as MNHEY and CDR2 as SMNVEV (reference sequence). Study-level findings and limits: A handful of donors had around 5% of their naive CD4 clonotypes in common. Naive subsets, compared against memory subsets, generally had larger estimated richness values.

In this sample, this clone turned up many times. Its antigen is currently unknown. This sample includes further DNA sequences coding for the same CDR3. Naive CD8 isolation took CD45RO-negative cells positively selected for CCR7 and excluded terminally differentiated effector memory CD45RA+ cells. The rearrangement uses TRBV27 and TRBJ1-5; D not resolved. This sequence was found in a man younger than 35 in good health. Some clones in this sample may be carry-over from other donors' samples. The sample taken for sequencing was naive CD8+ T cells from PBMCs. CDR3 sequence reads: CASSFGADNQPQHF. As DNA, the CDR3 is TGTGCCAGCAGTTTCGGAGCTGACAATCAGCCCCAGCATTTT.